Following are 24 T cell receptor beta chains from one sample sequenced in a study of blood T cell repertoires in COVID-19. Repertoires were generated with immunoSEQ multiplex PCR, while TCRdb's copy carries only in-frame clones and drops some. In the table there are 300,000 to 400,000 clones, approximately 84% of which are singletons. The sequencing input was PBMCs or T cells enriched from blood (not recorded which). These receptors were taken from a woman aged 30 to 39 who had recovered from COVID-19.

V is TRBV5-1 and J is TRBJ2-5; 9 positions match TRBD1. This CDR3 is built from 15 residues. V shed 3 bases, J shed 5 bases, and the junction held 8 bases outside the gene matches. Germline lookup yields CDR1 SGHRS and CDR2 YFSETQ. The CDR3 DNA follows: TGCGCCAGCAGCTGGTCACAGGGGGCCGGGGAGACCCAGTACTTC. Its protein product is CASSWSQGAGETQYF.

This clone has only a few counts. This chain connects TRBV27 to TRBJ2-5; a weak D match, TRBD1 (6 bases). The CDR3 runs 14 residues. Deletions cut 6 bases from V and 5 bases from J, with 16 bases between. Germline V gene sequence: CDR1 MNHEY, CDR2 SMNVEV (reference sequence). The CDR3 region is CASRRQDPRETQYF. In nucleotides, the CDR3 is TGTGCCAGCAGGAGACAGGATCCTCGGGAGACCCAGTACTTC.

The sample holds one count of this clone. The chain links TRBV12-5 to TRBJ2-1; possibly TRBD1 for D (6 bases). Germline V lookup: CDR1 LGHNT, CDR2 FRNRAP. V dropped 6 bases and J dropped 7 bases, with 13 bases sitting between them. The length of the CDR3 is 13 residues. The CDR3 sequence is CASGQGLNNEQFF. The CDR3 coding sequence is TGTGCTAGTGGACAGGGCCTGAATAATGAGCAGTTCTTC.

The V and J genes are TRBV2 and TRBJ1-2; D uncertain. This CDR3 is 15 amino acids long. Germline CDR1 reads SNHLY; CDR2 reads FYNNEI. V dropped 1 base and J dropped 4 bases, with 13 bases sitting between them. This chain's CDR3 is CASSEEAGNSYGYTF. The CDR3 DNA reads TGTGCCAGCAGTGAAGAGGCAGGTAACTCCTATGGCTACACCTTC. Full variable domain (missing parts from reference TRBV2 and TRBJ1-2): EPEVTQTPSHQVTQMGQEVILRCVPISNHLYFYWYRQILGQKVEFLVSFYNNEISEKSEIFDDQFSVERPDGSNFTLKIRSTKLEDSAMYFCASSEEAGNSYGYTFGSGTRLTVV.

The chain recombines TRBV2 with TRBJ1-6, with TRBD1 as a possible D gene (6 bases). From germline, CDR1 is SNHLY and CDR2 FYNNEI. Trimming stripped 7 bases from V and 7 bases from J, with 17 bases between. The CDR3 is made up of 15 amino acids. Here the CDR3 reads CASTATGPGNSPLHF. CDR3 DNA: TGTGCCAGCACCGCGACAGGCCCGGGGAATTCACCCCTCCACTTT.

The V call is TRBV24-1, the J call TRBJ1-5; no clear D. This CDR3 has 16 residues. Germline lookup yields CDR1 KGHDR and CDR2 SFDVKD. V dropped 9 bases and J dropped 1 base, with 18 bases sitting between them. In DNA, the CDR3 is TGTGCCACCTCTCCCGGGCGGGTCGGGAGCAATCAGCCCCAGCATTTT. Its translation: CATSPGRVGSNQPQHF.

The chain carries TRBV2 and TRBJ2-3; no firm D call. The CDR3 covers 16 residues. V was trimmed by 4 bases and J by 2 bases, leaving 16 bases between them. Germline CDR1 and CDR2: SNHLY and FYNNEI. CDR3 residues: CASSANYRSDTDTQYF. CDR3 nucleotide sequence: TGTGCCAGCAGTGCTAACTACCGATCAGACACAGATACGCAGTATTTT.

The chain links TRBV28 to TRBJ1-3; 7 nucleotides match TRBD1. Trimming cost V 6 bases and J 0 bases; bases outside gene matches: 20. The V gene's germline CDR1 is MDHEN and CDR2 SYDVKM. The CDR3 runs to 20 residues. This CDR3 reads CASRPTFEEGQSHSGNTIYF. The CDR3 DNA reads as TGTGCCAGCAGGCCTACCTTCGAAGAGGGACAGTCCCACTCTGGAAACACCATATATTTT. The entire variable domain, with the rest obtained from reference TRBV28 and TRBJ1-3, is as follows: DVKVTQSSRYLVKRTGEKVFLECVQDMDHENMFWYRQDPGLGLRLIYFSYDVKMKEKGDIPEGYSVSREKKERFSLILESASTNQTSMYLCASRPTFEEGQSHSGNTIYFGEGSWLTVV.

This clone has just one count. V usage is TRBV19 and J usage is TRBJ2-4; D is ambiguous. Germline V CDR1 and CDR2: LNHDA, SQIVND (reference sequence). CDR3 length: 13 residues. Trimming removed 9 bases at V and 0 bases at J, with 9 bases between. CDR3 nucleotides: TGTGCCAGCAGGTCTATAGCCAAAAACATTCAGTACTTC. Amino acids: CASRSIAKNIQYF.

This rearrangement joins TRBV13 to TRBJ1-2, with D perhaps TRBD1 (6 bases). Germline values: CDR1 PRHDT, CDR2 FYEKMQ (reference sequence). The CDR3 runs 13 residues. The V and J ends lost 2 bases and 3 bases respectively, with 7 bases between them. The CDR3 DNA reads TGTGCCAGCAGCTTAAGGGGGTACTATGGCTACACCTTC. Encoded protein: CASSLRGYYGYTF.

This sequence joins TRBV7-2 and TRBJ2-7; possible D gene TRBD2, 5 bases. Looked up from germline, CDR1 is SGHTA and CDR2 is FQGNSA. With 2 bases removed from V and 3 bases from J, the gap between germline ends came to 11 bases. The CDR3 contains 14 residues. CDR3 nucleotide sequence: TGTGCCAGCAGCTTACCAAGCGGATACTACGAGCAGTACTTC. It is translated as CASSLPSGYYEQYF.

The chain carries TRBV4-2 and TRBJ2-2, with TRBD2 matching over 10 bases. CDR3 length: 16 residues. With V trimmed by 2 bases and J by 1 base, 1 base remained unmatched. CDR1 is LGHNA, CDR2 YNFKEQ, per germline. The CDR3 loop reads CASSQSSGGNTGELFF. The CDR3 bases are TGTGCCAGCAGCCAATCTAGCGGGGGGAACACCGGGGAGCTGTTTTTT.

V is TRBV19 and J is TRBJ2-7; the D is unclear. The germline V and J ends were trimmed by 6 bases and 0 bases, with 9 bases remaining between them. Germline-derived CDR1 and CDR2 are LNHDA and SQIVND (reference sequence). The CDR3 covers 13 residues. Here the CDR3 DNA reads TGTGCCAGTAGACCGGGTAGCTCCTACGAGCAGTACTTC. It translates to CASRPGSSYEQYF.

V is TRBV9 and J is TRBJ2-2; the match to TRBD2 covers 10 bases. V trimming: 0 bases; J trimming: 4 bases; junction bases outside the gene matches: 12. The CDR3 totals 19 residues. Germline CDR1 is SGDLS and CDR2 is YYNGEE. CDR3 protein: CASSVVASGGLIATGELFF. The DNA of the CDR3 is TGTGCCAGCAGCGTAGTGGCTAGCGGGGGCCTCATTGCCACCGGGGAGCTGTTTTTT.

This sequence joins TRBV10-3 and TRBJ1-2, with D possibly TRBD1 on 5 matching bases. CDR1 and CDR2 (germline): ENHRY, SYGVKD. The length of the CDR3 is 15 residues. Trimming removed 6 bases from V and 1 base from J, with 15 bases in between. The CDR3 reads CAIRKLMGGNYGYTF. For the CDR3, the DNA is TGTGCCATCAGGAAATTGATGGGGGGTAACTATGGCTACACCTTC.

This chain joins TRBV4-1 and TRBJ2-1; unclear D gene. Trimming removed 2 bases from V and 0 bases from J, with 8 bases in between. This CDR3 contains 15 residues. The germline V gene encodes CDR1 MGHRA and CDR2 YSYEKL. The CDR3, as DNA: TGCGCCAGCAGCCAATACGATAGCTCCTACAATGAGCAGTTCTTC. Protein sequence: CASSQYDSSYNEQFF.

The rearrangement links TRBV5-1 to TRBJ2-7; D possibly corresponds to TRBD1 (6 bases). Germline assignment: CDR1 SGHRS and CDR2 YFSETQ. The V end lost 4 bases, the J end lost 7 bases, and 18 bases lay between the germline ends. The CDR3 contains 14 residues. CDR3 in DNA: TGCGCCAGCAGCGCTACAATGACAGGTGGGGAGCAGTACTTC. Encoded protein: CASSATMTGGEQYF.

The rearrangement joins TRBV11-3 to TRBJ2-1; no clear D. CDR3 length equals 13 residues. The V end was cut by 2 bases, the J end by 6 bases, with 8 bases between. Germline V gene data show CDR1 as SGHNT and CDR2 as YENEEA. CDR3 amino acids: CASSLNLINEQFF. CDR3 bases: TGTGCCAGCAGCTTAAACTTAATCAATGAGCAGTTCTTC.

This clone was detected only a few times. The V gene is TRBV18, the J gene TRBJ1-2, with D tentatively TRBD1 (5 bases). V dropped 5 bases and J dropped 1 base, with 17 bases sitting between them. The CDR3 spans 16 residues. Germline loops: CDR1 KGHSH, CDR2 LQKENI. DNA for the CDR3: TGTGCCAGCTCATGGGAGGGGCCTTCTAATAACTATGGCTACACCTTC. It is translated as CASSWEGPSNNYGYTF.

This clone was recorded only once. For the CDR3, the DNA is TGTGCCTTCCAGGTTAGCGGTATAAGAAATGAGCAGTTCTTC. Amino acid sequence: CAFQVSGIRNEQFF. The J gene is TRBJ2-1, the V gene TRBV30; D perhaps matches TRBD2 (6 bases). CDR3 size: 14 residues. Trimming pared 7 bases from V and 7 bases from J, leaving 20 bases between. Germline V CDR1 and CDR2: GTSNPN, SVGIG (reference sequence). The full variable domain, with the rest looked up from reference TRBV30 and TRBJ2-1, is SQTIHQWPATLVQPVGSPLSLECTVEGTSNPNLYWYRQAAGRGLQLLFYSVGIGQISSEVPQNLSASRPQDRQFILSSKKLLLSDSGFYLCAFQVSGIRNEQFFGPGTRLTVL.

This clone has only a few counts. The CDR3 DNA is TGTGCCAGCAGTCCTAGGGACAGGGCGGTCCTCCAAGCTTTCTTT. Its translation is CASSPRDRAVLQAFF. The J gene is TRBJ1-1, the V gene TRBV27; 9 nucleotides align to TRBD1. Losses at the gene ends were 5 bases for V and 9 bases for J; bases not matched to a gene: 13. Germline V gene sequence: CDR1 MNHEY, CDR2 SMNVEV (reference sequence). The CDR3 runs 15 residues.

This chain links TRBV10-3 with TRBJ1-5; TRBD1 aligns across 7 bases. Germline V CDR1 and CDR2: ENHRY, SYGVKD. CDR3 length equals 15 residues. V lost 3 bases and J lost 3; bases outside the gene matches: 5. For the CDR3, the DNA is TGTGCCATCAGTGATAGGGACAGTAACAATCAGCCCCAGCATTTT. The encoded protein is CAISDRDSNNQPQHF.

Concerning this clone: The sample holds other DNA sequences that translate to the same CDR3. The chain links TRBV3-1 (or the pseudogene TRBV3-2) to TRBJ2-7, with 8 nucleotides matching TRBD1. J was trimmed by 0 bases and V by 4 bases; bases with no gene match: 2. Germline-derived CDR1 and CDR2 are LGHDT and YNNKEL (reference sequence). The CDR3 totals 14 residues. This CDR3 reads CASSPGQGSYEQYF. The CDR3 DNA reads TGTGCCAGCAGCCCAGGACAGGGCTCCTACGAGCAGTACTTC.

This clone was detected only once. J is TRBJ2-3 and V is TRBV6-5; 8 bases agree with TRBD2. This CDR3 comprises 16 residues. With 4 bases clipped from V and 7 bases from J, the junction kept 13 bases outside the gene matches. Germline CDR1 reads MNHEY; CDR2 reads SVGAGI. CDR3 sequence: CASSLSGTSGANTQYF. The DNA for the CDR3 is TGTGCCAGCAGTTTGTCCGGGACTAGTGGGGCAAATACGCAGTATTTT.